This TCR beta chain was profiled in a study of shared clonotypes between healthy human individuals. Method: immunoSEQ multiplex PCR; TCRdb's copy keeps in-frame clones and lacks some. The data show roughly 400,000 clones, approximately 97% seen once. The CDR3 spans 15 residues. Germline CDR1 SGHAT, CDR2 FQDESV (reference sequence). Trimming cost V 1 base and J 9 bases; bases outside gene matches: 5. The sequenced material came from memory CD8+ T cells sorted from blood. Subset denoted: CD45RO+ cells pooled with CCR7-negative TemRA cells. This chain joins TRBV11-1 and TRBJ2-1, with 11 bases identical to TRBD2. This TCR came from a man aged 25 to 40 in good health. The CDR3 loop is CASSLEGLAVGEQFF. The CDR3 bases are TGTGCCAGCAGCTTAGAGGGACTAGCGGTAGGTGAGCAGTTCTTC. The variable domain in full, completed from reference TRBV11-1 and TRBJ2-1, reads EAEVAQSPRYKITEKSQAVAFWCDPISGHATLYWYRQILGQGPELLVQFQDESVVDDSQLPKDRFSAERLKGVDSTLKIQPAELGDSAMYLCASSLEGLAVGEQFFGPGTRLTVL.